This TCR beta chain was found in a study of blood T cell repertoires in COVID-19. Produced via immunoSEQ multiplex PCR; TCRdb's table is partial and in-frame only. The sample records 140,000 to 150,000 clones, roughly 79% being singletons. This clone was detected a few times. V lost 0 bases and J lost 3; bases outside the gene matches: 6. The CDR3 contains 16 residues. The germline gives CDR1 MGHRA, CDR2 YSYEKL. The J gene is TRBJ2-7, the V gene TRBV4-1, with 9 bases that match TRBD1. The sequenced material came from peripheral blood. This TCR came from a human donor with acute or convalescent COVID-19. The donor label of this sample is uncertain. The CDR3 nucleotides read TGCGCCAGCAGCCAAGAGGGGGGGGACAGGGACTACGAGCAGTACTTC. It translates to CASSQEGGDRDYEQYF.